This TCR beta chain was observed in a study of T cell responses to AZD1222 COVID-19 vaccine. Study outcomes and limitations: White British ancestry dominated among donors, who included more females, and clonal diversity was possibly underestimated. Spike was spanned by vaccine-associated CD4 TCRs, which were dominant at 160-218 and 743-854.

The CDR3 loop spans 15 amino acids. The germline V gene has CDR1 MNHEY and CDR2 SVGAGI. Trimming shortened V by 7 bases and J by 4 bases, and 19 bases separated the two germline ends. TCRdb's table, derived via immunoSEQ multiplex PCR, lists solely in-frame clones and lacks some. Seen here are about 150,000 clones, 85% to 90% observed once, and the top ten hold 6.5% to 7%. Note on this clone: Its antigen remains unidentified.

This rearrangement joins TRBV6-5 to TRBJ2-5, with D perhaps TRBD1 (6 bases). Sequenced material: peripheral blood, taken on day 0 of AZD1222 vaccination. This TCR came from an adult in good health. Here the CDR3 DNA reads TGTGCCAGCACCCTTGCCGCCCAGGGGCGAGAGACCCAGTACTTC. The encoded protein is CASTLAAQGRETQYF.